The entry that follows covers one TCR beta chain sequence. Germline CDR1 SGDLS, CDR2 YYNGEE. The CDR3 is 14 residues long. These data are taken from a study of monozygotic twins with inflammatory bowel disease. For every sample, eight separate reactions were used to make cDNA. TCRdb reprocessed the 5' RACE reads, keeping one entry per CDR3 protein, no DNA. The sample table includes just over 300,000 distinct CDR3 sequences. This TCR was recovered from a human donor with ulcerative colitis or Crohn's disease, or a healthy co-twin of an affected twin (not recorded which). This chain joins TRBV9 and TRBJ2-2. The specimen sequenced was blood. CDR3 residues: CASSVGLNTGELFF.